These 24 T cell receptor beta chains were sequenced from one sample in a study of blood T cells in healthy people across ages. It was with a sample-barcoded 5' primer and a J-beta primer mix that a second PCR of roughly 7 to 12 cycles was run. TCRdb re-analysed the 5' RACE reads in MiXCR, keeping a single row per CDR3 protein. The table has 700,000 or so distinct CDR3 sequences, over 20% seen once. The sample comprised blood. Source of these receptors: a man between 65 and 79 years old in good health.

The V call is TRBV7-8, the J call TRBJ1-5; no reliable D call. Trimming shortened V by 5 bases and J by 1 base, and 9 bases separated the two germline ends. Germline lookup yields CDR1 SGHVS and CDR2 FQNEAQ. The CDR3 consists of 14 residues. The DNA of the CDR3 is TGTGCCAGCAGCACCGGGCGCAGCAATCAGCCCCAGCATTTT. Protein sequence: CASSTGRSNQPQHF.

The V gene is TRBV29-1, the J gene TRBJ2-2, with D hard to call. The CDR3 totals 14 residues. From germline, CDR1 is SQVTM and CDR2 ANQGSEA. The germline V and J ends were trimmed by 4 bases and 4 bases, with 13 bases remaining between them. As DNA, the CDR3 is TGCAGCGTTGTAAAGGGTACTGGCACCGGGGAGCTGTTTTTT. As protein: CSVVKGTGTGELFF.

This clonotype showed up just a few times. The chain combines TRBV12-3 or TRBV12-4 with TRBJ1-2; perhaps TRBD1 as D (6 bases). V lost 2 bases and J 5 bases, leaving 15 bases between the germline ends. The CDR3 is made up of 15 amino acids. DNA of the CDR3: TGTGCCAGCAGTTTATTAGGGGGATCGGAGTATGGCTACACCTTC. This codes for CASSLLGGSEYGYTF.

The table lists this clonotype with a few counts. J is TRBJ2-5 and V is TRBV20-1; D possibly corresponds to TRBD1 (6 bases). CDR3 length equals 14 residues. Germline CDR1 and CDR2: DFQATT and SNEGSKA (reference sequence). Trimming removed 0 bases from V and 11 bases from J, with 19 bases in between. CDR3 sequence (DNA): TGCAGTGCTAGAGAAGGACAGACCGACCGAGAGCAGTACTTC. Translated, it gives CSAREGQTDREQYF.

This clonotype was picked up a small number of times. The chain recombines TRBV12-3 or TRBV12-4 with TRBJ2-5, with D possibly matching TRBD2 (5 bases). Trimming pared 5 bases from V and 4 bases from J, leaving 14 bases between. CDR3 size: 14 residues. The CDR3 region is CASSRLFTLETQYF. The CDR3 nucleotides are TGTGCCAGCAGTCGACTATTCACCCTAGAGACCCAGTACTTC.

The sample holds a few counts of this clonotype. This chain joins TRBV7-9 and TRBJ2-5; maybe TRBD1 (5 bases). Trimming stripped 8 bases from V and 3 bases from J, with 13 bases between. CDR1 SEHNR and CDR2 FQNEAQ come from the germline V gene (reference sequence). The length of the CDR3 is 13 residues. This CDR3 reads CASGQGWKETQYF. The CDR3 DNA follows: TGTGCCAGCGGTCAGGGATGGAAAGAGACCCAGTACTTC.

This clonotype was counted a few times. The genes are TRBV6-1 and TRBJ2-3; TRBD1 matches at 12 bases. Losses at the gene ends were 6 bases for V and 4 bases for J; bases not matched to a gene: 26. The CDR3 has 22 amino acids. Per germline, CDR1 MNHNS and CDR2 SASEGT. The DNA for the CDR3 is TGTGCCAGCAGGAGCACCATCCGGGACAGGGGGCAGAAAGGGTTAGGAGCAGATACGCAGTATTTT. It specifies CASRSTIRDRGQKGLGADTQYF.

The CDR3 reads CASSFTGDTDTQYF. DNA of the CDR3: TGTGCCAGCAGTTTTACAGGGGACACAGATACGCAGTATTTT. This chain connects TRBV28 to TRBJ2-3, with TRBD1 identical over 7 bases. The germline V gene has CDR1 MDHEN and CDR2 SYDVKM. V shed 3 bases, J shed 2 bases, and the junction held 2 bases outside the gene matches. The CDR3 totals 14 residues.

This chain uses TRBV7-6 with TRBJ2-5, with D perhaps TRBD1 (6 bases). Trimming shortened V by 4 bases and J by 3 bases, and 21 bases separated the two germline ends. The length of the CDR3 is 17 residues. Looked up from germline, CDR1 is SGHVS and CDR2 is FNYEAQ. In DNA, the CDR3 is TGTGCCAGCAGCTCAGGGGTTGAGGGTTTTTTGAAAGAGACCCAGTACTTC. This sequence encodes CASSSGVEGFLKETQYF. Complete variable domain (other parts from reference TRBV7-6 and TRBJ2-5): GAGVSQSPRYKVTKRGQDVALRCDPISGHVSLYWYRQALGQGPEFLTYFNYEAQQDKSGLPNDRFSAERPEGSISTLTIQRTEQRDSAMYRCASSSGVEGFLKETQYFGPGTRLLVL.

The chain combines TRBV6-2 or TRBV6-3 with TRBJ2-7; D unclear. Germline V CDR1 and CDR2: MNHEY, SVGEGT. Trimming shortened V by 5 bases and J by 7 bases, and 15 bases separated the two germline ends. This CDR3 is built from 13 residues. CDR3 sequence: CASSRAPFWEQYV. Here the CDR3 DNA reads TGTGCCAGCAGTCGAGCCCCGTTCTGGGAGCAGTACGTC.

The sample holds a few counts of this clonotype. In nucleotides, the CDR3 is TGTGCCAGCAGCTTGATAACCAGGGTATACGAGCAGTACGTC. Residues: CASSLITRVYEQYV. This chain links TRBV5-6 with TRBJ2-7, with D perhaps matching TRBD1 (5 bases). This CDR3 has 14 amino acids. V was pared by 1 base and J by 4 bases, with 12 bases between. Germline V gene sequence: CDR1 SGHDT, CDR2 YYEEEE.

The CDR3 bases are TGTGCCAGCAGGACAGGGAGCCAGCCCCAGCATTTT. This sequence encodes CASRTGSQPQHF. The chain couples TRBV12-3 or TRBV12-4 to TRBJ1-5; 7 bases agree with TRBD1. V was pared by 6 bases and J by 7 bases, with 3 bases of the junction left unmatched. The CDR3 runs 12 residues.

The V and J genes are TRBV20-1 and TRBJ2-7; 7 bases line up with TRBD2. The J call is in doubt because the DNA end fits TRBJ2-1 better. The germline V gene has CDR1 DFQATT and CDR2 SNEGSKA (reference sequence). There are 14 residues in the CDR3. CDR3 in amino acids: CSARVREVLNEQFF. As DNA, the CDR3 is TGCAGTGCTAGGGTTCGGGAGGTTTTAAATGAGCAGTTCTTC.

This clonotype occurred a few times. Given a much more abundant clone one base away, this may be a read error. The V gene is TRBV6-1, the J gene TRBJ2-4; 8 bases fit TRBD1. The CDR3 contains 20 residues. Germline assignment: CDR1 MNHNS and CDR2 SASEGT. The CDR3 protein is CASSDRDRRRGVLAKDIQYF. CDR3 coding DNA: TGTGCCAGCAGTGACCGGGACAGGAGGAGGGGGGTACTAGCCAAAGACATTCAGTACTTC.

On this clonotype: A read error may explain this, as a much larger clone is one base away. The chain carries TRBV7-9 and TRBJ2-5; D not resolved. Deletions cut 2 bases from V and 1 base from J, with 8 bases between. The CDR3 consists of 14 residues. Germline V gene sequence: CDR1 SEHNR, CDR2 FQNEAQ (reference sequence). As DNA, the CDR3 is TGTGCCAGCAGCTTACTAACACGCCAAGAGACCCAGTACTTC. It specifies CASSLLTRQETQYF. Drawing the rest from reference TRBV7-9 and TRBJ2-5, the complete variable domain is DTGVSQNPRHKITKRGQNVTFRCDPISEHNRLYWYRQTLGQGPEFLTYFQNEAQLEKSRLLSDRFSAERPKGSFSTLEIQRTEQGDSAMYLCASSLLTRQETQYFGPGTRLLVL.

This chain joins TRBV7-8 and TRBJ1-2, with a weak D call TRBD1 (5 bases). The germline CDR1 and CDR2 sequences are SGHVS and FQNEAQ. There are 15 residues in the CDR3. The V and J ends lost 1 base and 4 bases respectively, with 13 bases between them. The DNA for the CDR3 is TGTGCCAGCAGCTTAGTTGCAGGGCCTGGCTATGGCTACACCTTC. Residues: CASSLVAGPGYGYTF.

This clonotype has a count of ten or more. The CDR3 protein is CASSLTVQGYEQFF. CDR3 coding DNA: TGTGCCAGCAGCTTAACGGTTCAGGGGTATGAGCAGTTCTTC. The rearrangement joins TRBV7-2 to TRBJ2-5; TRBD1 might be the D (6 bases). The last part of the DNA fits TRBJ2-1 better; the J call may be wrong. Germline V gene sequence: CDR1 SGHTA, CDR2 FQGNSA. The CDR3 spans 14 residues.

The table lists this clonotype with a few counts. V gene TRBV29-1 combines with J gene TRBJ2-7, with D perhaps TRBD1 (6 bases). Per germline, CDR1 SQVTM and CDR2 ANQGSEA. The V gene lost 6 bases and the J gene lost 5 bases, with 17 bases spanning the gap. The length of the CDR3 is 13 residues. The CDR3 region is CSVPRDNGNEQYF. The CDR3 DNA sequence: TGCAGCGTACCCCGGGACAATGGCAACGAGCAGTACTTC.

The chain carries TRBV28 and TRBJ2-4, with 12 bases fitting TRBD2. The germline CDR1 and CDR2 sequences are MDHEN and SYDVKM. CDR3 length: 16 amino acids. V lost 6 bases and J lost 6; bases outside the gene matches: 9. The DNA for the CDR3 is TGTGCCAGCAGACAGGAACGACTAGCGGGGGCAAACATTCAGTACTTC. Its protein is CASRQERLAGANIQYF.

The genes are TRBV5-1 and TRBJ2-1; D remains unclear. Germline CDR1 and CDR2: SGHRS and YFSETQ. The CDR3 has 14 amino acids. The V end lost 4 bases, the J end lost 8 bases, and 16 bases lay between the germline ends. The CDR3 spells CASSIREVYDEQFF. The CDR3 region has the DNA TGCGCCAGCAGCATACGTGAGGTGTACGATGAGCAGTTCTTC.

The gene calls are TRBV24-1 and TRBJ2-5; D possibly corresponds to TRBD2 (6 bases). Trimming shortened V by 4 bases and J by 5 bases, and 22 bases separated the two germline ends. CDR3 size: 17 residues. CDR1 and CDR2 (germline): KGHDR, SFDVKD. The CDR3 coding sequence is TGTGCCACCAGTGACCCCGGGGGAGCAATAGATCGGGAGACCCAGTACTTC. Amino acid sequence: CATSDPGGAIDRETQYF.

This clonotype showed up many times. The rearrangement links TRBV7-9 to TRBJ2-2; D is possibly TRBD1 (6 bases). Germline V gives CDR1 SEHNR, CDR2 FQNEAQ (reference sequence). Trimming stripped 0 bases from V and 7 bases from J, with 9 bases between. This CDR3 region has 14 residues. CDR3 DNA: TGTGCCAGCAGCTTAGCCAGGGGCGGCGGGGAGCTGTTTTTT. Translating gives CASSLARGGGELFF.

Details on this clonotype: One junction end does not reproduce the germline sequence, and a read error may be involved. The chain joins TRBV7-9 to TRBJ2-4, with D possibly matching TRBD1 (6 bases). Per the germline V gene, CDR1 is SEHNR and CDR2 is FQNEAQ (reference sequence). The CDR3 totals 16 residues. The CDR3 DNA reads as TGTGCCAGCAGTTCGATGGACAGCTTAGCCGAAAACATTCAGTACTTC. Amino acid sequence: CASSSMDSLAENIQYF.

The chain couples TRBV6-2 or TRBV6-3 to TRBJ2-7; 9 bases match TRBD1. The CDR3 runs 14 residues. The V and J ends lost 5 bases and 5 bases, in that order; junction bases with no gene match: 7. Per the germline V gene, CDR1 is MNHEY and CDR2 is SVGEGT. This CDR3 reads CASSPGTGFDEQYV. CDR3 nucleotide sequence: TGTGCCAGCAGTCCCGGGACAGGGTTCGACGAGCAGTACGTC.